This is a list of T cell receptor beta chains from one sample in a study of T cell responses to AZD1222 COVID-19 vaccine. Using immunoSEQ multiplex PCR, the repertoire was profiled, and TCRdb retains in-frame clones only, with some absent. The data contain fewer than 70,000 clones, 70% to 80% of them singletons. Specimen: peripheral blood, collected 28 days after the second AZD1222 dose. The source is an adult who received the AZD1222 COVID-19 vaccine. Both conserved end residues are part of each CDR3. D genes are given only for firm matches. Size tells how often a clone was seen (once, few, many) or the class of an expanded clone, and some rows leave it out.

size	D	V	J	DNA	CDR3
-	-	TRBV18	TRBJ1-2	TGTGCCAGCTCACAAGCAACCGGACGGTCCTATGGCTACACCTTC	CASSQATGRSYGYTF
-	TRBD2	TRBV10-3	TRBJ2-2	TGTGCCATCAGTAGCGGGGTTGACACCGGGGAGCTGTTTTTT	CAISSGVDTGELFF
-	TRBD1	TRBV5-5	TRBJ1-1	TGTGCCAGCAGCTTGGGAGACAGGGCGGTAGCTTTCTTT	CASSLGDRAVAFF
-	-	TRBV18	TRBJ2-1	TGTGCCAGCTCAAGCAGCGGAGCCTACAATGAGCAGTTCTTC	CASSSSGAYNEQFF
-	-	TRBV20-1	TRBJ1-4	TGCAGTGCTAGTACCGCCAGGGAGAAACTGTTTTTT	CSASTAREKLFF
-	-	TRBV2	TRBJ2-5	TGTGCCAGCACTGACAGTCGAGAGACCCAGTACTTC	CASTDSRETQYF
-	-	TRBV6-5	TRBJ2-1	TGTGCCAGCAGTTACTCGGGGACCGACGGCGATGAGCAGTTCTTC	CASSYSGTDGDEQFF
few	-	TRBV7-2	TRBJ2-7	TGTGCCAGCAGCCAAGGGCCCCGCTACGAGCAGTACTTC	CASSQGPRYEQYF
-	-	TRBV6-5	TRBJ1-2	TGTGCCAGCCAACTCCATACCGAAACCTATGGCTACACCTTC	CASQLHTETYGYTF
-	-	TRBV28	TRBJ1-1	TGTGCCAGCAGTTTATGGGGGGGGACGAACACTGAAGCTTTCTTT	CASSLWGGTNTEAFF
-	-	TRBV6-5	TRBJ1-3	TGTGCCAGCAGTTACGAGCCAAACTCTGGAAACACCATATATTTT	CASSYEPNSGNTIYF
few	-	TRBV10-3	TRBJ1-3	TGTGCCATCGGGGATTCACGCTCTGGAAACACCATATATTTT	CAIGDSRSGNTIYF
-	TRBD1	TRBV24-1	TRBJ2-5	TGTGCCACCAGTGCCGGGACAGGGGGAGAGACCCAGTACTTC	CATSAGTGGETQYF
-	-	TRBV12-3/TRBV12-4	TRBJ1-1	TGTGCCAGCAGTTTAGAGGGGCGCACTGAAGCTTTCTTT	CASSLEGRTEAFF
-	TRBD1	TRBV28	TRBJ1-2	TGTGCCAGCAGGCAACAGGGGCGAGATGGCTACACCTTC	CASRQQGRDGYTF
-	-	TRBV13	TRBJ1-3	TGTGCCAGCAGGCTCTCTGGAAACACCATATATTTT	CASRLSGNTIYF
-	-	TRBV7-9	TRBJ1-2	TGTGCCAGCAGCTTTCCCGGACAGAACTATGGCTACACCTTC	CASSFPGQNYGYTF
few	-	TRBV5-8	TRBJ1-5	TGTGCCAGCAGCTCGACACTTAGCAATCAGCCCCAGCATTTT	CASSSTLSNQPQHF
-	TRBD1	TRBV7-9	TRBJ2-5	TGTGCCAGCAGCCCCCGGGACAGCGTCCACTTC	CASSPRDSVHF
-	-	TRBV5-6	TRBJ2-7	TGTGCCAGCTCGACAGTCTACGAGCAGTACTTC	CASSTVYEQYF
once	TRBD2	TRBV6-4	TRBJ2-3	TGTGCCAGCAGTGACCTAGCGGGGAATACGCAGTATTTT	CASSDLAGNTQYF
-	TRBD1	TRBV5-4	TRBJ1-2	TGTGCCAGCAGCTTGGGCGGAGGGGGCTACCATGGCTACACCTTC	CASSLGGGGYHGYTF
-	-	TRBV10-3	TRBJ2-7	TGTGCCATCAGCCGACTAGAGGGGGGGTACGAGCAGTACTTC	CAISRLEGGYEQYF
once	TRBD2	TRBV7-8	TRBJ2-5	TGTGCCAGCAGCTTAGGTCTCACTAGCGGGGGTGGAAGAGGAGAGACCCAGTACTTC	CASSLGLTSGGGRGETQYF
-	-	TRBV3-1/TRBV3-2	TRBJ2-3	TGTGCCAGCAGCCCCGGGACTAGCACAGATACGCAGTATTTT	CASSPGTSTDTQYF
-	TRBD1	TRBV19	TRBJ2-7	TGTGCCAGTAGTACCGGACAGGGCTACGAGCAGTACTTC	CASSTGQGYEQYF
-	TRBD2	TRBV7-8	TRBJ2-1	TGTGCCAGCAGCCGTACTAGCGGGAATGAGCAGTTCTTC	CASSRTSGNEQFF
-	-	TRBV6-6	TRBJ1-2	TGTGCCAGCAGTTCCCCACTACTTGATGGCTACACCTTC	CASSSPLLDGYTF
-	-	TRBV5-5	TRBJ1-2	TGTGCCAGCAGCTTGGAGGTCCAGTTCAGCTACACCTTC	CASSLEVQFSYTF
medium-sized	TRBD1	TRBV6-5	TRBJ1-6	TGTGCCAGCAGCCTACAGGGACAGCGTAATTCACCCCTCCACTTT	CASSLQGQRNSPLHF
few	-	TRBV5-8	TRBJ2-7	TGTGCCAGCAGCTTGGGGTTTTGGCAGGAACACTACGAGCAGTACTTC	CASSLGFWQEHYEQYF
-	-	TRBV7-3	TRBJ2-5	TGTGCCAGCAGCTTAACTTCAGCTCTCGAGACCCAGTACTTC	CASSLTSALETQYF
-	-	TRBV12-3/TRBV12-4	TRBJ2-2	TGTGCCAGCAGTAGATCGTGGGCCGGGGAGCTGTTTTTT	CASSRSWAGELFF
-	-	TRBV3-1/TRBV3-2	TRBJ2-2	TGTGCCAGCAGCCAAGATTCGGGGCCTGACACCGGGGAGCTGTTTTTT	CASSQDSGPDTGELFF
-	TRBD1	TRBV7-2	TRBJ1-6	TGTGCCAGCAGCTCTCCGTCCGGGACAGCATATAATTCACCCCTCCACTTT	CASSSPSGTAYNSPLHF
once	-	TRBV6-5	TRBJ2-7	TGTGCCAGCAGTTACTCGGCGGGCGGCGAGCAGTACTTC	CASSYSAGGEQYF
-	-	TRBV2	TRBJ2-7	TGTGCCAGCAGGCAACAGGGACACGAGCAGTACTTC	CASRQQGHEQYF
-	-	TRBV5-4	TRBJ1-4	TGTGCCAGCAGCTACGACTGGGACGAAAAACTGTTTTTT	CASSYDWDEKLFF
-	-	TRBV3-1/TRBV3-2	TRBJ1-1	TGTGCCAGCAGCTCCCACCCGACTGAAGCTTTCTTT	CASSSHPTEAFF
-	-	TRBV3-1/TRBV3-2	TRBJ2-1	TGTGCCAGCAGCCTCCCTGTAATAGCGCCCGCCTACAATGAGCAGTTCTTC	CASSLPVIAPAYNEQFF
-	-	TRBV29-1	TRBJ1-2	TGCAGCGCCGATAACCCGACGGGGAACTATGGCTACACCTTC	CSADNPTGNYGYTF
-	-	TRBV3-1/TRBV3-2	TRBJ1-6	TGTGCCAGCAGGGAAAGGGGGATAGATAATTCACCCCTCCACTTT	CASRERGIDNSPLHF
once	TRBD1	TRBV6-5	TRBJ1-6	TGTGCCACCAGGCTAGGGACAGGGGCTACGGCCCTCCACTTT	CATRLGTGATALHF
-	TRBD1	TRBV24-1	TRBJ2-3	TGTGCCACCAGTGCCTGGGACAGGGCGACAGATACGCAGTATTTT	CATSAWDRATDTQYF
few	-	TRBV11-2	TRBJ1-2	TGTGCCAGCACCCCTGACAGATCCAGCTATGGCTACACCTTC	CASTPDRSSYGYTF
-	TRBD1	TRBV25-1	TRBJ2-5	TGTGCCAGCAGTGAAAGTTACGGGACAGATCAAGAGACCCAGTACTTC	CASSESYGTDQETQYF
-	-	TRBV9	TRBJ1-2	TGTGCCAGCAGCGTAGACCTAGGGGACTATGGCTACACCTTC	CASSVDLGDYGYTF
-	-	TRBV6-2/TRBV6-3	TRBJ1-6	TGTGCCAGCAGTTACCCTGGGACGGGGAACAATTCACCCCTCCACTTT	CASSYPGTGNNSPLHF
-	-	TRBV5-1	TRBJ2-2	TGCGCCAGCAGCTTGGCCAGGGAGCTGTTTTTT	CASSLARELFF
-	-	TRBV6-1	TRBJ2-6	TGTGCCAGCAGTGACGATGGGGCCAACGTCCTGACTTTC	CASSDDGANVLTF